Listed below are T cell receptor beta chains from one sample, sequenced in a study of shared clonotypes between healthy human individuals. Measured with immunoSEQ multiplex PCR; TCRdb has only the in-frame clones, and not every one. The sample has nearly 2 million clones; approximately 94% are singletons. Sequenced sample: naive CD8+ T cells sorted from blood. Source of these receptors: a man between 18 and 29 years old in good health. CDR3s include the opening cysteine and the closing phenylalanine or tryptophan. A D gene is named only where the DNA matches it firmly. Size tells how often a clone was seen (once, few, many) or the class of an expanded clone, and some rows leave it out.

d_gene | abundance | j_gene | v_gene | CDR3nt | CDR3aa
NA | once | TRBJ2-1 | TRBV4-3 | TGCGCCAGCAGCGATGGGGCCGTCTACAGTGAGCAGTTCTTC | CASSDGAVYSEQFF
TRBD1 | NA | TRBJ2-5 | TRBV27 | TGTGCCAGCAGTTTAGGGGGACAGCAAGAGACCCAGTACTTC | CASSLGGQQETQYF
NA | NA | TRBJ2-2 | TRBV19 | TGTGCCAGCCGAGGGGAGGCCGGGGAGCTGTTTTTT | CASRGEAGELFF
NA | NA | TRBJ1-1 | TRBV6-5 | TGTGCCAGCAGCCAGACAGGGAACACTGAAGCTTTCTTT | CASSQTGNTEAFF
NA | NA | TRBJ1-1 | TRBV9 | TGTGCCAGCAGCGTAGGAAGGGGTAAGGACACTGAAGCTTTCTTT | CASSVGRGKDTEAFF
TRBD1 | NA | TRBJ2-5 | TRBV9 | TGTGCCAGCAGCGTAGGGACAGGCCTAGGGGAGACCCAGTACTTC | CASSVGTGLGETQYF
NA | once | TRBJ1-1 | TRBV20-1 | TGCAGGACGACCCTGAACACTGAAGCTTTCTTT | CRTTLNTEAFF
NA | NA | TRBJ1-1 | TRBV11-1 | TGTGCCAGCAGCTTAGCGGCGAGGGAATTCCTCATGAACACTGAAGCTTTCTTT | CASSLAAREFLMNTEAFF
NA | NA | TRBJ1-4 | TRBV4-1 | TGCGCCAGCAGGTTGGGCCCCGGGTATACAAATGAAAAACTGTTTTTT | CASRLGPGYTNEKLFF
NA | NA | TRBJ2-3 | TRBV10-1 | TGCGCCAGCAGGGAGGGAAATACGCAGTATTTT | CASREGNTQYF
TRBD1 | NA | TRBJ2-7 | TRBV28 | TGTGCCAGCAGGGACTCGGATGGGACAGCCTACTACGAGCAGTACTTC | CASRDSDGTAYYEQYF
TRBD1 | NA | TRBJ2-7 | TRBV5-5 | TGTGCCAGCAACTTTGGACAGGGGGAGTACGAGCAGTACTTC | CASNFGQGEYEQYF
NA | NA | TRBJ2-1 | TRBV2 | TGTGCCAGCAGTGGGGGCACAGGGATGGATGAGCAGTTCTTC | CASSGGTGMDEQFF
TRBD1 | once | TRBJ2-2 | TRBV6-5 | TGTGCCAGCAGACAGGGGGCGTTCACCGGGGAGCTGTTTTTT | CASRQGAFTGELFF
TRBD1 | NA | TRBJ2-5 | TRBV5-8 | TGTGCCAGCAGCTCCAGGGAACAGGGGGAAGAGACCCAGTACTTC | CASSSREQGEETQYF
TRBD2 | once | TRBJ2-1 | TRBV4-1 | TGCGCCAGCAGCTTAGCGGGAGTGAGCTCCTACAATGAGCAGTTCTTC | CASSLAGVSSYNEQFF
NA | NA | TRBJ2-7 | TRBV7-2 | TGTGCCAGCAGCTGGACAGTTCCAAACACCTACGAGCAGTACTTC | CASSWTVPNTYEQYF
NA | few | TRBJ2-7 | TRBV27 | TGTGCCAGCAGTTTCAGGGACTCCTACGAGCAGTACTTC | CASSFRDSYEQYF
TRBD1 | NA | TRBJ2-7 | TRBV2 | TGTGCCAGCAGGGAGACAGGGCTTAACAGCGAGCAGTACTTC | CASRETGLNSEQYF
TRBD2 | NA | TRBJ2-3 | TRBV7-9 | TGTGCCAGCAGCCTTAGTACTAGCGGGACAGATACGCAGTATTTT | CASSLSTSGTDTQYF
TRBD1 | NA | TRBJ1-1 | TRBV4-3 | TGCGCCAGCAGCCAAGATAGGACAGGGAGGAACACTGAAGCTTTCTTT | CASSQDRTGRNTEAFF
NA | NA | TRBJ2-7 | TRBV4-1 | TGCGCCAGCAGCCAATTGCCGGGATCCTACGAGCAGTACTTC | CASSQLPGSYEQYF
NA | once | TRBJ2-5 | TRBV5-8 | TGTGCCAGCAGCTTGGTGCGGAGGATCGAAGAGACCCAGTACTTC | CASSLVRRIEETQYF
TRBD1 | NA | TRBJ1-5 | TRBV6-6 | TGTGCCAGCAGCCATACCGGACAGGGGCGCAATCAGCCCCAGCATTTT | CASSHTGQGRNQPQHF
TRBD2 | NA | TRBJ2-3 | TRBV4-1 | TGCGCCAGCAGCCAAGGGGAGGGCGCGTATACGCAGTATTTT | CASSQGEGAYTQYF
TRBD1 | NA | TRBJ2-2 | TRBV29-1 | TGCAGCGGGAGTAATGACAGGGGGCAGAACACCGGGGAGCTGTTTTTT | CSGSNDRGQNTGELFF
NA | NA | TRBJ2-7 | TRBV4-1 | TGCGCCAGCAGCCAAGATAAGGGAGTCTACGAGCAGTACTTC | CASSQDKGVYEQYF
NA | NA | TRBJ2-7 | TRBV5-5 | TGTGCCAGCAGCTGGACCGATAACCCCAACGAGCAGTACTTC | CASSWTDNPNEQYF
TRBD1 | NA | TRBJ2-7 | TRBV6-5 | TGTGCCAGCAGTTACGGACAGGGATCCTACGAGCAGTACTTC | CASSYGQGSYEQYF
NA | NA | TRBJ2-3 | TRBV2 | TGTGCCCTCTTAAGCACAGATACGCAGTATTTT | CALLSTDTQYF
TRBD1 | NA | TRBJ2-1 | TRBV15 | TGTGCCACCAGCAGTACAGGGGGATCCTACAATGAGCAGTTCTTC | CATSSTGGSYNEQFF
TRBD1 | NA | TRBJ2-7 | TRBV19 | TGTGCCAGTAGTATCTCCGGGACAGGAGGCGAGCAGTACTTC | CASSISGTGGEQYF
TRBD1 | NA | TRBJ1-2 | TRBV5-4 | TGTGCCACGTCGGCGGACAGGAACCCCTATGGCTACACCTTC | CATSADRNPYGYTF
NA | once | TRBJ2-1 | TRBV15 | TGTGCCACCAGTACGTTGACTAGCTCCTACAATGAGCAGTTCTTC | CATSTLTSSYNEQFF
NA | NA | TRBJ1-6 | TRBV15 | TGTGCCACCAGCAGAGATCAGCGGGGGATTTATTCACCCCTCCACTTT | CATSRDQRGIYSPLHF
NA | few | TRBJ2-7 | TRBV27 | TGTGCCAGCAGTTTACGTGGTCCCTACGAGCAGTACTTC | CASSLRGPYEQYF